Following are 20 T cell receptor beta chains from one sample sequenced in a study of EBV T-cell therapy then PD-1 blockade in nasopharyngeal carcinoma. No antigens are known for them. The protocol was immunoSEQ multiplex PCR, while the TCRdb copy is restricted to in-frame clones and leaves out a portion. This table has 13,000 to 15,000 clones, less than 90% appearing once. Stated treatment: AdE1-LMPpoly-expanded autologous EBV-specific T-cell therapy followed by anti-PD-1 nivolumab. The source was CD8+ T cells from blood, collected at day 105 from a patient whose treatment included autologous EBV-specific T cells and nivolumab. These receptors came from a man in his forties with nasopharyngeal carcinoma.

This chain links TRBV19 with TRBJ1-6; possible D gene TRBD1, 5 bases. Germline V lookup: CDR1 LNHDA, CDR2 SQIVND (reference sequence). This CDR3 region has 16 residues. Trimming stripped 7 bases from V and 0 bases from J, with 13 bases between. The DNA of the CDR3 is TGTGCCAGTACCGGGGGGACGAGCTCCTATAATTCACCCCTCCACTTT. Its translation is CASTGGTSSYNSPLHF.

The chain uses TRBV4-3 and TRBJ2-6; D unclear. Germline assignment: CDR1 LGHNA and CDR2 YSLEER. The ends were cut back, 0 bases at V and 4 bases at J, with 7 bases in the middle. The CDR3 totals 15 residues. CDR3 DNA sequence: TGCGCCAGCAGCCAAGAAACCGGGGGGGCCAACGTCCTGACTTTC. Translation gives CASSQETGGANVLTF.

The CDR3, as DNA: TGTGCCAGCAGCTTATATCCTGGGAAAGGGGAGAGCGGGGCCAACGTCCTGACTTTC. It encodes CASSLYPGKGESGANVLTF. The V call is TRBV11-3, the J call TRBJ2-6; D could derive from TRBD1 or TRBD2 (5 bases each). Looked up from germline, CDR1 is SGHNT and CDR2 is YENEEA. This CDR3 comprises 19 residues. The V end was cut by 2 bases, the J end by 4 bases, with 21 bases between.

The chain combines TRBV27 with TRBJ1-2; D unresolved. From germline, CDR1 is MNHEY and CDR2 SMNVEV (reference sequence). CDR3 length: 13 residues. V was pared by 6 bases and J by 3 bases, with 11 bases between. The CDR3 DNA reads TGTGCCAGCAGACCCCAGGCCGACTATGGCTACACCTTC. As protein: CASRPQADYGYTF.

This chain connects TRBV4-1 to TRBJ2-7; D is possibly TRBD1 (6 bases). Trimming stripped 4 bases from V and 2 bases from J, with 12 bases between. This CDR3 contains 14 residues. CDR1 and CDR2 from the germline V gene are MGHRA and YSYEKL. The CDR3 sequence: CASSPSTGTYEQYF. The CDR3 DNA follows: TGCGCCAGCAGCCCATCGACAGGAACCTACGAGCAGTACTTC.

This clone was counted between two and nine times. CDR3 DNA sequence: TGTGCCAGCACCACTTCTGCGACAGGGAGGAGATTTAATGAAAAACTGTTTTTT. Its protein product is CASTTSATGRRFNEKLFF. The chain links TRBV21-1 to TRBJ1-4; the DNA was not used to check the table's D call, TRBD1. TRBV21-1 is designated a pseudogene. The CDR3 has 18 residues.

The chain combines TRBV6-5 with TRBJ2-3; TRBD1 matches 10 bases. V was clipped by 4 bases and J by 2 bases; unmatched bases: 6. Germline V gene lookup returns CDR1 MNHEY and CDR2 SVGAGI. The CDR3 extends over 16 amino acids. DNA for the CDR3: TGTGCCAGCAGTTTCGACAGGGGGCTTTTCACAGATACGCAGTATTTT. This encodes CASSFDRGLFTDTQYF.

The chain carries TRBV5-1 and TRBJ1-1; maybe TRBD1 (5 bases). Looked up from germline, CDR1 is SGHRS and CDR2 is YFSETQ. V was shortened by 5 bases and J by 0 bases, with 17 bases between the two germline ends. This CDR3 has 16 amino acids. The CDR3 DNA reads TGCGCCAGCAGTTTGACCGGGACGGACATGAACACTGAAGCTTTCTTT. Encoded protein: CASSLTGTDMNTEAFF.

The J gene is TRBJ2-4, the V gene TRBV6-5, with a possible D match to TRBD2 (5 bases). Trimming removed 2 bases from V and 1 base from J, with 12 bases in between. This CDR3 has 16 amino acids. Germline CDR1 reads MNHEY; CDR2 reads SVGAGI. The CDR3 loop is CASSYREGTAKNIQYF. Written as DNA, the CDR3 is TGTGCCAGCAGTTACCGCGAGGGTACGGCCAAAAACATTCAGTACTTC.

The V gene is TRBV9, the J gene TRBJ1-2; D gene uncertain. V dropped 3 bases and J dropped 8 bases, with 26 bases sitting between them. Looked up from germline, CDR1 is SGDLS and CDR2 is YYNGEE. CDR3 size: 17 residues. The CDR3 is CASSASGLPHFQRGYTF. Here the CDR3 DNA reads TGTGCCAGCAGCGCCTCTGGACTTCCCCACTTCCAGAGGGGCTACACCTTC.

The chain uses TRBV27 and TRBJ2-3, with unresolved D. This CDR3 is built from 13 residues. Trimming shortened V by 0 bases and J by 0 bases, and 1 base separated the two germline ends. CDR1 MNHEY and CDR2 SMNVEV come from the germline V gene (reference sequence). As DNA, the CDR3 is TGTGCCAGCAGTTTATCGAGCACAGATACGCAGTATTTT. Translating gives CASSLSSTDTQYF.

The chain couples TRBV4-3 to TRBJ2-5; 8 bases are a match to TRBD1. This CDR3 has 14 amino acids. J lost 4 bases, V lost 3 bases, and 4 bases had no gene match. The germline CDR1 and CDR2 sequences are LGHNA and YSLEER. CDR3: CASSHTGGGETQYF. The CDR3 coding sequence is TGCGCCAGCAGCCATACAGGGGGAGGAGAGACCCAGTACTTC.

CDR3: CASSFSGPYEQYF. In DNA, the CDR3 is TGCGCCAGCAGCTTCTCAGGGCCCTACGAGCAGTACTTC. This sequence joins TRBV5-1 and TRBJ2-7; D is possibly TRBD1 (5 bases). CDR1 and CDR2 (germline): SGHRS, YFSETQ. With 2 bases removed from V and 2 bases from J, the gap between germline ends came to 8 bases. This CDR3 spans 13 amino acids. Variable domain in full (rest from reference TRBV5-1 and TRBJ2-7): KAGVTQTPRYLIKTRGQQVTLSCSPISGHRSVSWYQQTPGQGLQFLFEYFSETQRNKGNFPGRFSGRQFSNSRSEMNVSTLELGDSALYLCASSFSGPYEQYFGPGTRLTVT.

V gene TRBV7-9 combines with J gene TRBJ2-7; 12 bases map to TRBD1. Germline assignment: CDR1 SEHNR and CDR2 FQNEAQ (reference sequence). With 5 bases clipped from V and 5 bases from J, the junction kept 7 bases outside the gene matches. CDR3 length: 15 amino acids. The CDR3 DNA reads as TGTGCCAGCAGCATTCGGGACAGGGGGCTCCACGAGCAGTACTTC. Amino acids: CASSIRDRGLHEQYF.

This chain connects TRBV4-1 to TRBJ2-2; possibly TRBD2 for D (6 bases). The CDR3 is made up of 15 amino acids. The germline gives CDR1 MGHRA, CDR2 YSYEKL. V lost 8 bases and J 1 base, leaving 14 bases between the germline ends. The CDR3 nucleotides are TGCGCCAGCCGCCCGGGGGTAGGGAACACCGGGGAGCTGTTTTTT. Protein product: CASRPGVGNTGELFF.

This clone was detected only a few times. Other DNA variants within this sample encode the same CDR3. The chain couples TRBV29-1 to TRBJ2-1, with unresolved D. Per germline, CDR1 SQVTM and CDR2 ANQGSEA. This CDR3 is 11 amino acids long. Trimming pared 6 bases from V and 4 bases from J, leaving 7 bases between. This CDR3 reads CSVGSYNEQFF. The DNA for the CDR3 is TGCAGCGTCGGAAGTTACAATGAGCAGTTCTTC.

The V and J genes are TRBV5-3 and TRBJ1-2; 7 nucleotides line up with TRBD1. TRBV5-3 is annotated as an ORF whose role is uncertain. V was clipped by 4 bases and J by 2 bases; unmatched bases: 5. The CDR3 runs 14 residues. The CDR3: CARSPGQRNYGYTF. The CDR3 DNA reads TGTGCCAGAAGCCCGGGACAGAGAAACTATGGCTACACCTTC.

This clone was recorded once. CDR3 loop: CASSDNPSMNTEAFF. The CDR3 nucleotides read TGTGCCAGCAGTGACAATCCATCAATGAACACTGAAGCTTTCTTT. The chain uses TRBV6-1 and TRBJ1-1; no firm D call. The CDR3 has 15 amino acids. The germline V and J ends were trimmed by 3 bases and 0 bases, with 11 bases remaining between them. Germline V lookup: CDR1 MNHNS, CDR2 SASEGT.

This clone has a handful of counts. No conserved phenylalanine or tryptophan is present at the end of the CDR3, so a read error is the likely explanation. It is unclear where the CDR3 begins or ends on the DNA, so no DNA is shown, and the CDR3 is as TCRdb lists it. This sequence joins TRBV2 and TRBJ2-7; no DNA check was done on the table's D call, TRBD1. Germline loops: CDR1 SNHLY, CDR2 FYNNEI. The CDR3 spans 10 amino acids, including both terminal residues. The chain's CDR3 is CASSEGVVSR.

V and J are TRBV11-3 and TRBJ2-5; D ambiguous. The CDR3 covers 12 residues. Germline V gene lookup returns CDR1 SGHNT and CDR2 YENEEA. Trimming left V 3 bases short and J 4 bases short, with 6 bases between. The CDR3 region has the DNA TGTGCCAGCAGCTTGGGGTTAGAGACCCAGTACTTC. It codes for CASSLGLETQYF.